The clone carrying this TCR beta chain was counted between two and nine times. Its antigen is still unknown. TCRdb ran MiXCR on the reads and lists one entry per CDR3 protein. The table has about 52,000 distinct CDR3 sequences, roughly a fifth seen once. The source of the sample is a study of T cell repertoires in cytomegalovirus infection. For the study at large: Public signatures in TCR beta pointed to CMV infection and matching HLA type.

This CDR3 comprises 15 residues. CDR1 is MNHEY, CDR2 SVGEGT, per germline. V shed 4 bases and J 6 bases; nucleotides not matched to a gene: 7. The chain couples TRBV6-2 or TRBV6-3 to TRBJ1-5; 9 positions agree with TRBD1. The specimen comprised CD8+ T cells from cultured PBMCs, sampled from culture after CMV antigen stimulation. The receptor was derived from a human donor in good health (CMV status not recorded). Some clones in this sample may be carry-over from other donors' samples. CDR3 residues: CASSLDRGYGQPQHF. For the CDR3, the DNA is TGTGCCAGCAGTTTGGACAGGGGTTATGGTCAGCCCCAGCATTTT.